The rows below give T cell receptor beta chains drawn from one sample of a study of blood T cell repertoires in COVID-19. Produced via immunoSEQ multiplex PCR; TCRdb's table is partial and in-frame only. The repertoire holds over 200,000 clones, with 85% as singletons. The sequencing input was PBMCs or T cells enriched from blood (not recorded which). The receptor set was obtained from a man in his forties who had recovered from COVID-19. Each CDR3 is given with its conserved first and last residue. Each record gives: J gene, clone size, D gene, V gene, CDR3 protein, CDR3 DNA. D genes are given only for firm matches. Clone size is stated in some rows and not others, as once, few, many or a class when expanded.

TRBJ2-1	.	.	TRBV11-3	CASSGDTLFYNEQFF	TGTGCCAGCAGCGGCGACACCTTATTCTACAATGAGCAGTTCTTC
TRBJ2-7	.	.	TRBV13	CASSPQGVPEQYF	TGTGCCAGCAGCCCGCAAGGGGTCCCCGAGCAGTACTTC
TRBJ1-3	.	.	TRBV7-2	CASSPSPGLGNTIYF	TGTGCCAGCAGCCCATCGCCGGGACTAGGTAACACCATATATTTT
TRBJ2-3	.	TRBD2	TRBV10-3	CAVTSGSTDTQYF	TGTGCCGTCACTAGCGGGAGTACAGATACGCAGTATTTT
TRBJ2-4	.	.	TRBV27	CASSPMRGAKNIQYF	TGTGCCAGCAGTCCCATGAGAGGAGCCAAAAACATTCAGTACTTC
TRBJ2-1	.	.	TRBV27	CASRGGAPNEQFF	TGTGCCAGCAGGGGCGGGGCCCCCAATGAGCAGTTCTTC
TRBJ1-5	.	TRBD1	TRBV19	CASIAGQVSNQPQHF	TGTGCCAGTATCGCGGGACAGGTGAGCAATCAGCCCCAGCATTTT
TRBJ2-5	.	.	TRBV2	CASSENLGVQETQYF	TGTGCCAGCAGTGAAAATTTGGGAGTCCAAGAGACCCAGTACTTC
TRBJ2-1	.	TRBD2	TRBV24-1	CATSDRLAGDYNEQFF	TGTGCCACCAGTGACCGACTAGCGGGAGATTACAATGAGCAGTTCTTC
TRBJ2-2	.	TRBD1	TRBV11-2	CASTSPGQGARTGELFF	TGTGCCAGCACCTCCCCTGGGCAGGGGGCGCGGACCGGGGAGCTGTTTTTT
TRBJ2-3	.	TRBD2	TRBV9	CASSSRTSAFTDTQYF	TGTGCCAGCAGCAGCCGGACTAGCGCGTTCACAGATACGCAGTATTTT
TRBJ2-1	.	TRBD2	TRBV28	CASSKGTSGRDSSYNEQFF	TGTGCCAGCAGTAAAGGGACTAGCGGGAGGGATAGCTCCTACAATGAGCAGTTCTTC
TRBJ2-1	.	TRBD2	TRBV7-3	CASSLRASGRVGEQFF	TGTGCCAGCAGCTTAAGGGCTAGCGGGAGGGTTGGTGAGCAGTTCTTC
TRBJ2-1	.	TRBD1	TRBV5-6	CASSSGTGGEGEQFF	TGTGCCAGCAGTTCCGGGACAGGGGGCGAGGGTGAGCAGTTCTTC
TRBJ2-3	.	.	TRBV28	CASRQLQGDTPDTQYF	TGTGCCAGCAGGCAATTACAGGGAGACACCCCAGATACGCAGTATTTT
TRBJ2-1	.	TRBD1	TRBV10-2	CASSEWDRAPSNEQFF	TGCGCCAGCAGTGAGTGGGACAGGGCGCCCTCCAATGAGCAGTTCTTC
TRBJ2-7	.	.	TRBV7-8	CASSFSGFDYEQYF	TGTGCCAGCAGCTTTAGCGGTTTCGATTACGAGCAGTACTTC
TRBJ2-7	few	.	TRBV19	CAAGGNSYEQYF	TGTGCCGCCGGGGGAAACTCCTACGAGCAGTACTTC
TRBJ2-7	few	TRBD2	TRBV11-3	CASSLIGTSGRKREQYF	TGTGCCAGCAGCTTAATAGGGACTAGCGGGAGGAAGCGCGAGCAGTACTTC
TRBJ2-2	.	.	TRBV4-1	CASSQDRVVAGELFF	TGCGCCAGCAGCCAAGATCGAGTGGTTGCCGGGGAGCTGTTTTTT
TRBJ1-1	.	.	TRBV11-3	CASSLNSLNTEAFF	TGTGCCAGCAGCTTAAACAGTTTGAACACTGAAGCTTTCTTT
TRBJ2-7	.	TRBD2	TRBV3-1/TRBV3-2	CASSSTSTSGQSYEQYF	TGTGCCAGCAGTTCTACTTCGACTAGCGGGCAGTCCTACGAGCAGTACTTC
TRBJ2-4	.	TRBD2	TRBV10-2	CASSENSGRPKNIQYF	TGCGCCAGCAGTGAGAATAGCGGGAGGCCCAAAAACATTCAGTACTTC
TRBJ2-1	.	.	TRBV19	CASMQGGSYNEQFF	TGTGCCAGTATGCAAGGCGGGTCCTACAATGAGCAGTTCTTC
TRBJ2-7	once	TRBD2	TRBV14	CASESTSVPYEQYF	TGTGCCAGCGAGTCGACTAGCGTTCCCTACGAGCAGTACTTC
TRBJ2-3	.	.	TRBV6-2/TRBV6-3	CASSYPTDTQYF	TGTGCCAGCAGTTACCCAACAGATACGCAGTATTTT
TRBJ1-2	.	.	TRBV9	CASSVVPSPGGGYTF	TGTGCCAGCAGCGTAGTGCCCTCCCCGGGGGGTGGCTACACCTTC
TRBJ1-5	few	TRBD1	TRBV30	CAWSPGTGVLFSNQPQHF	TGTGCCTGGAGTCCAGGGACAGGGGTCCTTTTTAGCAATCAGCCCCAGCATTTT